The 27 T cell receptor beta chains presented below share a single source sample, sequenced in a study of shared clonotypes between healthy human individuals. TCRdb's copy holds only in-frame clones and misses some; the assay was immunoSEQ multiplex PCR. This sample has about 2.1 million clones; about 93% occur once, and the top ten carry approximately 1.7%. It was CD45RO-negative cells, positively selected for CCR7, that made up naive CD8 cells, with terminally differentiated effector memory CD45RA+ cells excluded. The specimen sequenced was naive CD8+ T cells from PBMCs. The receptors were sampled from a man between 18 and 29 years old in good health. Some clones in this sample may be carry-over from other donors' samples.

The gene calls are TRBV28 and TRBJ2-7; D is tentatively TRBD1 or TRBD2 (6 bases each). Deletions cut 4 bases from V and 3 bases from J, with 19 bases between. CDR1 MDHEN and CDR2 SYDVKM come from the germline V gene. This CDR3 is 16 amino acids long. The CDR3 loop reads CASSSVGGTLSYEQYF. The CDR3 DNA reads as TGTGCCAGCAGTTCCGTTGGGGGGACACTCAGCTACGAGCAGTACTTC.

The genes are TRBV27 and TRBJ1-4; 7 bases are shared with TRBD1. The germline V gene encodes CDR1 MNHEY and CDR2 SMNVEV (reference sequence). With 7 bases clipped from V and 5 bases from J, the junction kept 10 bases outside the gene matches. The CDR3 extends over 15 amino acids. CDR3 bases: TGTGCCAGCAATCTACGCAGGGGGTTGAATGAAAAACTGTTTTTT. It is translated as CASNLRRGLNEKLFF.

V and J are TRBV19 and TRBJ1-5, with 9 bases that match TRBD1. The CDR3 has 16 amino acids. Losses at the gene ends were 5 bases for V and 8 bases for J; bases not matched to a gene: 13. Germline-derived CDR1 and CDR2 are LNHDA and SQIVND (reference sequence). The CDR3 is CASSPDGTGIIEPQHF. The DNA of the CDR3 is TGTGCCAGTAGTCCAGACGGGACAGGGATTATTGAGCCCCAGCATTTT.

The V and J genes are TRBV27 and TRBJ1-1; a weak D match, TRBD1 (5 bases). This CDR3 has 14 amino acids. Trimming removed 0 bases from V and 4 bases from J, with 9 bases in between. In germline, CDR1 is MNHEY, CDR2 SMNVEV (reference sequence). CDR3 nucleotides: TGTGCCAGCAGTTTATCTTCAGGGCCCACTGAAGCTTTCTTT. Amino acid sequence: CASSLSSGPTEAFF.

The chain links TRBV7-9 to TRBJ2-5; D uncertain. V lost 0 bases and J 3 bases, leaving 14 bases between the germline ends. The CDR3 consists of 16 residues. Germline lookup yields CDR1 SEHNR and CDR2 FQNEAQ (reference sequence). CDR3 protein: CASSLAVRNPEETQYF. The CDR3, as DNA: TGTGCCAGCAGCTTAGCTGTCAGGAACCCAGAAGAGACCCAGTACTTC.

The chain uses TRBV28 and TRBJ1-1; D uncertain. The V and J ends lost 2 bases and 3 bases respectively, with 10 bases between them. Germline V lookup: CDR1 MDHEN, CDR2 SYDVKM. CDR3 length equals 14 residues. The CDR3 is CASSLLGVDTEAFF. CDR3 DNA sequence: TGTGCCAGCAGTTTACTGGGTGTCGACACTGAAGCTTTCTTT.

This chain joins TRBV5-5 and TRBJ1-3; possible D gene TRBD1, 5 bases. The CDR3 has 14 amino acids. Germline CDR1 and CDR2: SGHKS and YYEKEE (reference sequence). Trimming shortened V by 4 bases and J by 4 bases, and 12 bases separated the two germline ends. CDR3 coding DNA: TGTGCCAGCAGCACTGGGACGTGGGGAAACACCATATATTTT. Translating gives CASSTGTWGNTIYF.

The genes are TRBV27 and TRBJ2-1; D unresolved. Between the trimmed V and J ends, which lost 6 bases and 0 bases, there was a span of 12 bases. The germline CDR1 and CDR2 sequences are MNHEY and SMNVEV (reference sequence). The CDR3 is 15 amino acids. The DNA for the CDR3 is TGTGCCAGCAGGGGATCCTGGAGCTCCTACAATGAGCAGTTCTTC. This sequence encodes CASRGSWSSYNEQFF.

The gene calls are TRBV16 and TRBJ1-1; 7 positions agree with TRBD1. The CDR3 has 14 residues. From germline, CDR1 is KGHSY and CDR2 FQNENV. The ends lost 0 bases at V and 3 bases at J; junction bases unmatched: 1. The CDR3 bases are TGTGCCAGCAGCCAATCAGGGACAGACACTGAAGCTTTCTTT. It is translated as CASSQSGTDTEAFF.

This sequence joins TRBV27 and TRBJ1-1; no firm D call. The CDR3 contains 13 residues. V dropped 4 bases and J dropped 6 bases, with 12 bases sitting between them. Looked up from germline, CDR1 is MNHEY and CDR2 is SMNVEV (reference sequence). Here the CDR3 DNA reads TGTGCCAGCAGTTCGACCCGGACTCCTGAAGCTTTCTTT. Protein sequence: CASSSTRTPEAFF.

This sequence joins TRBV28 and TRBJ2-1; D perhaps matches TRBD1 (5 bases). From germline, CDR1 is MDHEN and CDR2 SYDVKM. Trimming removed 3 bases at V and 4 bases at J, with 16 bases between. The CDR3 runs to 16 residues. The CDR3 DNA follows: TGTGCCAGCAGTTTGGTTGTGCGGACACCATACAATGAGCAGTTCTTC. Amino acid sequence: CASSLVVRTPYNEQFF.

This chain connects TRBV2 to TRBJ2-7; possibly TRBD1 or TRBD2 for D (6 bases each). The CDR3 has 16 residues. The V end lost 6 bases, the J end lost 0 bases, and 18 bases lay between the germline ends. Germline V gene lookup returns CDR1 SNHLY and CDR2 FYNNEI. CDR3 bases: TGTGCCAGCAGGAACAGACTAGAAGGGGGCTCCTACGAGCAGTACTTC. Residues: CASRNRLEGGSYEQYF.

The chain carries TRBV27 and TRBJ2-1; D unresolved. This CDR3 is built from 17 residues. The V and J ends lost 0 bases and 5 bases respectively, with 17 bases between them. Per the germline V gene, CDR1 is MNHEY and CDR2 is SMNVEV (reference sequence). The CDR3 here is CASSLSSGKKPHNEQFF. In nucleotides, the CDR3 is TGTGCCAGCAGTTTATCGTCCGGAAAAAAACCTCACAATGAGCAGTTCTTC.

The rearrangement joins TRBV15 to TRBJ2-7, with D possibly TRBD2 on 6 matching bases. The V and J ends lost 0 bases and 4 bases respectively, with 13 bases between them. Germline V gene data show CDR1 as LNHNV and CDR2 as YYDKDF (reference sequence). There are 15 residues in the CDR3. The chain's CDR3 is CATSRDRGLPYEQYF. Written as DNA, the CDR3 is TGTGCCACCAGCAGAGATCGGGGACTTCCATACGAGCAGTACTTC.

The rearrangement links TRBV6-6 to TRBJ1-5; a possible D gene is TRBD1 (5 bases). V lost 6 bases and J 4 bases, leaving 13 bases between the germline ends. Per the germline V gene, CDR1 is MNHNY and CDR2 is SVGAGI (reference sequence). The CDR3 spans 14 residues. This chain's CDR3 is CASSPRQGNQPQHF. CDR3 nucleotide sequence: TGTGCCAGCAGCCCGCGCCAGGGAAATCAGCCCCAGCATTTT.

This chain links TRBV6-1 with TRBJ2-7, with 8 bases fitting TRBD2. Germline lookup yields CDR1 MNHNS and CDR2 SASEGT. V gave up 8 bases and J gave up 7 bases; unmatched junction bases: 4. The CDR3 covers 11 residues. The CDR3 spells CASVAGGEQYF. The DNA for the CDR3 is TGTGCCAGCGTGGCGGGGGGAGAGCAGTACTTC.

This chain links TRBV27 with TRBJ2-5; TRBD2 aligns across 9 bases. The CDR3 consists of 17 residues. CDR1 and CDR2 (germline): MNHEY, SMNVEV (reference sequence). V shed 8 bases, J shed 1 base, and the junction held 14 bases outside the gene matches. CDR3 sequence reads: CASPVASSGTLQETQYF. CDR3 DNA: TGTGCCAGCCCAGTTGCTTCTAGCGGGACACTCCAAGAGACCCAGTACTTC.

The chain joins TRBV19 to TRBJ2-7, with 7 bases lining up with TRBD2. The CDR3 runs 16 residues. The germline V gene has CDR1 LNHDA and CDR2 SQIVND (reference sequence). With V trimmed by 3 bases and J by 2 bases, 10 bases remained unmatched. Here the CDR3 DNA reads TGTGCCAGTAGTATCAATGCGGGAGAGGGTGCCTACGAGCAGTACTTC. It encodes CASSINAGEGAYEQYF.

This clone was observed a few times. The V call is TRBV29-1, the J call TRBJ1-1; 7 nucleotides agree with TRBD1. The CDR3 totals 14 residues. Germline V CDR1 and CDR2: SQVTM, ANQGSEA. Losses at the gene ends were 0 bases for V and 2 bases for J; bases not matched to a gene: 3. CDR3 bases: TGCAGCGTTGAAGAGACAGGGCTAAACACTGAAGCTTTCTTT. It yields the protein CSVEETGLNTEAFF.

The rearrangement joins TRBV27 to TRBJ2-6, with a possible D match to TRBD1 (6 bases). Germline CDR1 MNHEY, CDR2 SMNVEV (reference sequence). The CDR3 has 17 residues. V was cut by 2 bases and J by 0 bases, with 11 bases left in between. The CDR3 bases are TGTGCCAGCAGTTTAAAGTACAGGGTCTCTGGGGCCAACGTCCTGACTTTC. This encodes CASSLKYRVSGANVLTF.

The chain is built from TRBV28 and TRBJ1-2; D is undetermined. In germline, CDR1 is MDHEN, CDR2 SYDVKM. V dropped 2 bases and J dropped 6 bases, with 7 bases sitting between them. The CDR3 length is 12 residues. The CDR3 loop reads CASSLDLDGYTF. Here the CDR3 DNA reads TGTGCCAGCAGTTTAGACCTCGATGGCTACACCTTC.

About this clone itself: This specimen includes other DNA sequences encoding the same CDR3. The rearrangement links TRBV6-5 to TRBJ2-1, with TRBD2 as a possible D gene (5 bases). This CDR3 spans 12 amino acids. Trimming removed 3 bases from V and 7 bases from J, with 7 bases in between. Germline V gene lookup returns CDR1 MNHEY and CDR2 SVGAGI. CDR3 nucleotide sequence: TGTGCCAGCAGTTATTCGGGGAATGAGCAGTTCTTC. Its translation: CASSYSGNEQFF.

V gene TRBV27 combines with J gene TRBJ1-4, with D possibly TRBD1 on 6 matching bases. V was pared by 2 bases and J by 5 bases, with 9 bases between. The CDR3 has 14 residues. Per germline, CDR1 MNHEY and CDR2 SMNVEV (reference sequence). The CDR3 nucleotides are TGTGCCAGCAGTTTAAGGACAGACAATGAAAAACTGTTTTTT. It specifies CASSLRTDNEKLFF.

About this clone itself: Other DNA sequences of this sample code for an identical CDR3. The chain combines TRBV9 with TRBJ2-7; weak D call: TRBD2 (5 bases). Germline assignment: CDR1 SGDLS and CDR2 YYNGEE. The CDR3 is 13 amino acids. V was shortened by 3 bases and J by 1 base, with 8 bases between the two germline ends. The CDR3 nucleotides read TGTGCCAGCAGCGCCGGGGATTCCTACGAGCAGTACTTC. This sequence encodes CASSAGDSYEQYF.

This clone has just one count. V usage is TRBV5-4 and J usage is TRBJ2-7; the D gene is possibly TRBD2 (5 bases). Trimming cost V 2 bases and J 0 bases, with 9 bases left between them. From germline, CDR1 is SGHNT and CDR2 YYREEE (reference sequence). The CDR3 has 14 residues. The CDR3 protein is CASSFAGSSYEQYF. In nucleotides, the CDR3 is TGTGCCAGCAGCTTTGCGGGCAGCTCCTACGAGCAGTACTTC.

The rearrangement uses TRBV7-9 and TRBJ2-2; D remains unclear. CDR3 length: 15 amino acids. V lost 1 base and J 2 bases, leaving 8 bases between the germline ends. The germline gives CDR1 SEHNR, CDR2 FQNEAQ (reference sequence). CDR3 sequence (DNA): TGTGCCAGCAGCTTAGGCCGATTTAACACCGGGGAGCTGTTTTTT. Protein: CASSLGRFNTGELFF. Complete variable domain (other parts from reference TRBV7-9 and TRBJ2-2): DTGVSQNPRHKITKRGQNVTFRCDPISEHNRLYWYRQTLGQGPEFLTYFQNEAQLEKSRLLSDRFSAERPKGSFSTLEIQRTEQGDSAMYLCASSLGRFNTGELFFGEGSRLTVL.

This rearrangement joins TRBV27 to TRBJ2-7; D is perhaps TRBD2 (5 bases). Trimming cost V 5 bases and J 6 bases, with 17 bases left between them. This CDR3 region has 14 residues. Looked up from germline, CDR1 is MNHEY and CDR2 is SMNVEV (reference sequence). The CDR3 reads CASSPLDLAGEQYF. CDR3 DNA: TGTGCCAGCAGTCCGTTAGACTTGGCGGGCGAGCAGTACTTC.